The present TCR beta chain was sequenced within a study of blood T cell repertoires in COVID-19. Overall study context: Samples came from the United States, Italy and Spain, spanning acute and convalescent COVID-19. T cells, B-cell-depleted T cells, or PBMCs supplied cDNA or gDNA.

Ages ranged from about 18 to 100 years, with residence in under 25 US areas. Study processing details: Nucleated cell number was recorded as an estimate derived from reference gene primer amplification. Clones were read by immunoSEQ multiplex PCR, and TCRdb kept only the in-frame ones, dropping some. V, J and clone size derive from that table, while D and trimming were established from the DNA sequence. The sample lists under 300,000 clones; about 90% were seen once. The V segment lost 7 bases and the J segment 4 bases; nucleotides outside the gene matches: 10. This CDR3 has 15 amino acids. Germline-derived CDR1 and CDR2 are SNHLY and FYNNEI.

The chain combines TRBV2 with TRBJ1-5; 7 positions match TRBD1. The sequence came from a human donor in a cohort exposed to, infected with or recovered from COVID-19 (not recorded which). The donor label of this sample is uncertain. Sequencing was done on a sample of PBMCs or T cells enriched from blood (not recorded which). In nucleotides, the CDR3 is TGTGCCAGCACTTTCAGACAGGGAGAAAATCAGCCCCAGCATTTT. As protein: CASTFRQGENQPQHF.